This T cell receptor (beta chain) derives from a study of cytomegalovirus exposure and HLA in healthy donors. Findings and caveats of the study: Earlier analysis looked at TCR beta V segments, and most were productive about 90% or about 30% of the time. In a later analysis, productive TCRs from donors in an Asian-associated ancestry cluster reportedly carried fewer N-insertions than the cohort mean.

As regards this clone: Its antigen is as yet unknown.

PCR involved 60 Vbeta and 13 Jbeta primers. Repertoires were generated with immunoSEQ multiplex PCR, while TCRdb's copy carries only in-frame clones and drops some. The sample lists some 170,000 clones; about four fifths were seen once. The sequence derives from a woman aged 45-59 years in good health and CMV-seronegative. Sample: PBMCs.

CDR3 coding DNA: TGCGCCAGCAGCCAAGAGGGGGGCACCGGGGAGCTGTTTTTT. As protein: CASSQEGGTGELFF. The V call is TRBV4-3, the J call TRBJ2-2; the D gene is possibly TRBD2 (6 bases). This CDR3 is 14 amino acids long. Per germline, CDR1 LGHNA and CDR2 YSLEER. Trimming removed 0 bases at V and 4 bases at J, with 6 bases between.